These 17 T cell receptor beta chains were sequenced from one sample in a study of T cells in Graves' hyperthyroidism and ophthalmopathy. The investigators amplified TCR beta CDR3 regions from RNA transcripts. Using the HTBI primer set, a first-round RT-PCR was run on the TCR CDR3. TCRdb reanalysed the multiplex PCR reads using MiXCR and keeps one entry per CDR3 protein. The sample records about half a million distinct CDR3 sequences, roughly a quarter being singletons. The specimen sequenced was blood. All receptors derive from a woman aged 25 to 45 with Graves' ophthalmopathy.

This clonotype was observed at least ten times. The chain carries TRBV25-1 and TRBJ1-6; D is unclear. The CDR3 contains 14 residues. V dropped 2 bases and J dropped 4 bases, with 6 bases sitting between them. Germline-derived CDR1 and CDR2 are MGHDK and SYGVNS. As DNA, the CDR3 is TGTGCCAGCAGTGAAGGGCTGTATAATTCACCCCTCCACTTT. This gives the protein CASSEGLYNSPLHF.

This clonotype was seen repeatedly, ten times or more. V is TRBV27 and J is TRBJ1-5, with 8 bases that match TRBD1. Germline loops: CDR1 MNHEY, CDR2 SMNVEV (reference sequence). The CDR3 extends over 16 amino acids. V was clipped by 5 bases and J by 6 bases; unmatched bases: 12. DNA of the CDR3: TGTGCCAGCAGTGCTTCGACAGGGGAGCTTCCTCAGCCCCAGCATTTT. It is translated as CASSASTGELPQPQHF.

The J gene is TRBJ2-4, the V gene TRBV29-1; 10 nucleotides agree with TRBD2. V was pared by 3 bases and J by 9 bases, with 11 bases of the junction left unmatched. The V gene's germline CDR1 is SQVTM and CDR2 ANQGSEA. There are 15 residues in the CDR3. The chain's CDR3 is CSVEQNSGLASIQYF. In DNA, the CDR3 is TGCAGCGTTGAGCAGAATTCGGGACTAGCGAGCATTCAGTACTTC. Full variable domain (remainder filled in from reference TRBV29-1 and TRBJ2-4): SAVISQKPSRDICQRGTSLTIQCQVDSQVTMMFWYRQQPGQSLTLIATANQGSEATYESGFVIDKFPISRPNLTFSTLTVSNMSPEDSSIYLCSVEQNSGLASIQYFGAGTRLSVL.

This clonotype was seen many times. The chain is built from TRBV20-1 and TRBJ2-5; D unresolved. Trimming cost V 5 bases and J 1 base, with 8 bases left between them. From germline, CDR1 is DFQATT and CDR2 SNEGSKA (reference sequence). The length of the CDR3 is 12 residues. CDR3 nucleotide sequence: TGCAGTGCTGACGACTCCCAAGAGACCCAGTACTTC. Translation gives CSADDSQETQYF.

The chain carries TRBV7-8 and TRBJ1-1; D ambiguous. Trimming left V 5 bases short and J 3 bases short, with 10 bases between. This CDR3 contains 13 residues. Germline CDR1 SGHVS, CDR2 FQNEAQ. CDR3 coding DNA: TGTGCCAGCAGCCACTACCCCGACACTGAAGCTTTCTTT. Translated: CASSHYPDTEAFF.

This clonotype was recorded at least ten times. This chain uses TRBV7-2 with TRBJ2-7, with a tentative D call TRBD1 (5 bases). Per germline, CDR1 SGHTA and CDR2 FQGNSA. CDR3 length: 14 amino acids. V lost 1 base and J 7 bases, leaving 14 bases between the germline ends. This CDR3 reads CASSLVRAGLEQYF. CDR3 DNA sequence: TGTGCCAGCAGCTTAGTTAGGGCAGGGCTAGAGCAGTACTTC. Full variable domain (rest looked up from reference TRBV7-2 and TRBJ2-7): GAGVSQSPSNKVTEKGKDVELRCDPISGHTALYWYRQSLGQGLEFLIYFQGNSAPDKSGLPSDRFSAERTGGSVSTLTIQRTQQEDSAVYLCASSLVRAGLEQYFGPGTRLTVT.

The rearrangement links TRBV29-1 to TRBJ2-7; D is unclear. Trimming stripped 6 bases from V and 0 bases from J, with 12 bases between. The germline gives CDR1 SQVTM, CDR2 ANQGSEA. The CDR3 consists of 13 residues. The CDR3 here is CSVKTGSSYEQYF. CDR3 in DNA: TGCAGCGTCAAGACCGGCAGCTCCTACGAGCAGTACTTC.

The CDR3 spells CASSREKTGFNGYTF. CDR3 DNA sequence: TGTGCCAGCAGTCGTGAAAAGACAGGGTTTAATGGCTACACCTTC. This chain joins TRBV6-1 and TRBJ1-2, with TRBD1 matching 7 bases. The CDR3 extends over 15 amino acids. Trimming took 5 bases from V and 6 from J; bases not matched to a gene: 12. Germline loops: CDR1 MNHNS, CDR2 SASEGT.

This clonotype was detected only a few times. This rearrangement joins TRBV15 to TRBJ2-7; 9 nucleotides match TRBD2. The CDR3 contains 15 residues. Germline CDR1 LNHNV, CDR2 YYDKDF (reference sequence). The J segment lost 4 bases and the V segment lost 4 bases, leaving 8 bases of the junction unmatched. The CDR3 DNA sequence: TGTGCCACCAGCATCGACCTAGCGGGGTTATACGAGCAGTACTTC. It codes for CATSIDLAGLYEQYF.

This clonotype was seen ten or more times. The CDR3: CASSLRFGRTGANTEAFF. The DNA of the CDR3 is TGTGCCAGCAGTTTGAGGTTTGGACGGACAGGGGCGAACACTGAAGCTTTCTTT. The J gene is TRBJ1-1, the V gene TRBV28; 9 positions agree with TRBD1. The CDR3 length is 18 residues. Germline lookup yields CDR1 MDHEN and CDR2 SYDVKM. The J segment lost 1 base and the V segment lost 3 bases, leaving 12 bases of the junction unmatched.

There are many counts of this clonotype. The chain carries TRBV5-1 and TRBJ2-7; D is possibly TRBD2 (5 bases). The CDR3 totals 16 residues. V lost 2 bases, J lost 3 bases, and 18 bases lay in between. Germline CDR1 reads SGHRS; CDR2 reads YFSETQ. The chain's CDR3 is CASSFSLRGSSYEQYF. CDR3 sequence (DNA): TGCGCCAGCAGCTTCTCTTTACGGGGTTCGAGCTACGAGCAGTACTTC.

This clonotype was observed many times. The chain is built from TRBV27 and TRBJ2-5; D uncertain. Trimming stripped 3 bases from V and 5 bases from J, with 10 bases between. The length of the CDR3 is 13 residues. Germline CDR1 reads MNHEY; CDR2 reads SMNVEV (reference sequence). The CDR3 DNA sequence: TGTGCCAGCAGTTTCTCTAGAAGGGAGACCCAGTACTTC. Translation gives CASSFSRRETQYF.

This clonotype was recorded many times. The gene calls are TRBV2 and TRBJ1-1; TRBD1 matches 11 bases. J was trimmed by 3 bases and V by 1 base; bases with no gene match: 4. The CDR3 is made up of 16 amino acids. Germline CDR1 reads SNHLY; CDR2 reads FYNNEI. CDR3 residues: CASSEVGQGVYTEAFF. CDR3 bases: TGTGCCAGCAGTGAAGTGGGACAGGGGGTATACACTGAAGCTTTCTTT. The full variable domain, completed using reference TRBV2 and TRBJ1-1, is EPEVTQTPSHQVTQMGQEVILRCVPISNHLYFYWYRQILGQKVEFLVSFYNNEISEKSEIFDDQFSVERPDGSNFTLKIRSTKLEDSAMYFCASSEVGQGVYTEAFFGQGTRLTVV.

This clonotype has just a few counts. CDR3 region: CSARESRGGTYEQYF. The DNA of the CDR3 is TGCAGTGCCCGAGAGAGCAGGGGTGGTACCTACGAGCAGTACTTC. The chain employs TRBV20-1 and TRBJ2-7; D might be TRBD1 (6 bases). This CDR3 region has 15 residues. Trimming took 6 bases from V and 2 from J, leaving 20 bases between them. Germline V gives CDR1 DFQATT, CDR2 SNEGSKA (reference sequence).

This clonotype appeared many times. The J gene is TRBJ1-2, the V gene TRBV20-1; no firm D call. Trimming pared 0 bases from V and 0 bases from J, leaving 8 bases between. This CDR3 has 14 residues. Germline V gene sequence: CDR1 DFQATT, CDR2 SNEGSKA (reference sequence). The CDR3 DNA reads TGCAGTGCTAGAGACAACCCAACTAACTATGGCTACACCTTC. Residues: CSARDNPTNYGYTF.

This clonotype was recorded many times. The chain has TRBV10-3 and TRBJ1-3; 7 bases map to TRBD1. CDR1 and CDR2 from the germline V gene are ENHRY and SYGVKD. CDR3 length equals 14 residues. With V trimmed by 8 bases and J by 0 bases, 4 bases remained unmatched. CDR3 DNA sequence: TGTGCCATCTCCGGGACAGACTCTGGAAACACCATATATTTT. It specifies CAISGTDSGNTIYF.

This clonotype came up a few times. This chain connects TRBV20-1 to TRBJ1-2; no clear D gene. This CDR3 spans 8 amino acids. Germline CDR1 reads DFQATT; CDR2 reads SNEGSKA (reference sequence). Trimming shortened V by 7 bases and J by 8 bases, and 5 bases separated the two germline ends. The CDR3 protein is CSGMGYTF. CDR3 bases: TGCAGTGGAATGGGCTACACCTTC.